What follows are 21 T cell receptor beta chains derived from one specimen sequenced in a study of response to subunit inactivated influenza vaccine. TCRdb processed the RT-PCR reads anew with MiXCR; each CDR3 protein has one entry. The sample has 490,000 or so distinct CDR3 sequences, less than 10% seen once. The material sequenced was PBMCs from blood, taken roughly 24 months after vaccination. The receptors stem from a man aged 50 to 75 who received an inactivated influenza vaccine.

This clonotype was seen only a few times. J is TRBJ1-2 and V is TRBV14, with D tentatively TRBD1 (6 bases). CDR3 size: 13 residues. Trimming removed 6 bases at V and 2 bases at J, with 10 bases between. The germline CDR1 and CDR2 sequences are SGHDN and FVKESK. The CDR3 is CASRPGQNYGYTF. CDR3 coding DNA: TGTGCCAGCAGGCCCGGACAGAACTATGGCTACACCTTC.

The CDR3 coding sequence is TGTGCCAGCAGAACCAGGGGGTCTATGTACTTC. Its translation is CASRTRGSMYF. The genes are TRBV3-1 and TRBJ2-7, with TRBD1 matching over 7 bases. The CDR3 length is 11 residues. Per the germline V gene, CDR1 is LGHDT and CDR2 is YNNKEL (reference sequence). V lost 6 bases and J lost 12; bases outside the gene matches: 8.

This clonotype has a count of ten or more. The V and J genes are TRBV4-3 and TRBJ2-4; D gene uncertain. This CDR3 region has 17 residues. The germline gives CDR1 LGHNA, CDR2 YSLEER. Trimming removed 0 bases from V and 1 base from J, with 13 bases in between. The CDR3 here is CASSQDRRRAAKNIQYF. In nucleotides, the CDR3 is TGCGCCAGCAGCCAAGATCGGAGAAGGGCGGCCAAAAACATTCAGTACTTC.

This clonotype was recorded at least ten times. This chain connects TRBV10-3 to TRBJ2-2; 10 positions match TRBD2. Germline lookup yields CDR1 ENHRY and CDR2 SYGVKD. This CDR3 is 13 amino acids long. Unmatched junction bases numbered 1, after V lost 8 bases and J lost 4 bases. In DNA form, the CDR3 reads TGTGCCATCGGGACTAGCGTCACCGGGGAGCTGTTTTTT. Its protein is CAIGTSVTGELFF.

J is TRBJ2-1 and V is TRBV6-1; TRBD2 matches at 8 bases. The CDR3 has 13 amino acids. Per the germline V gene, CDR1 is MNHNS and CDR2 is SASEGT. V shed 6 bases and J 4 bases; nucleotides not matched to a gene: 2. CDR3 sequence (DNA): TGTGCCAGCAGAAGCGGGAGTTACAATGAGCAGTTCTTC. Its translation is CASRSGSYNEQFF.

The chain joins TRBV12-3 or TRBV12-4 to TRBJ2-5; a weak D match, TRBD1 (6 bases). Trimming removed 1 base at V and 5 bases at J, with 17 bases between. The CDR3 extends over 16 amino acids. CDR3 nucleotides: TGTGCCAGCAGTTTAGTCGGGACACTGAAGGGGGAGACCCAGTACTTC. This translates into CASSLVGTLKGETQYF.

The chain carries TRBV18 and TRBJ2-1; D ambiguous. Trimming left V 2 bases short and J 9 bases short, with 26 bases between. CDR3 length equals 18 residues. The germline gives CDR1 KGHSH, CDR2 LQKENI. The CDR3 region is CASSPLVASMNSLSEQFF. In nucleotides, the CDR3 is TGTGCCAGCTCACCATTGGTTGCTAGTATGAACTCGTTGAGTGAGCAGTTCTTC. The whole variable domain, remainder taken from reference TRBV18 and TRBJ2-1, is NAGVMQNPRHLVRRRGQEARLRCSPMKGHSHVYWYRQLPEEGLKFMVYLQKENIIDESGMPKERFSAEFPKEGPSILRIQQVVRGDSAAYFCASSPLVASMNSLSEQFFGPGTRLTVL.

This clonotype was seen at least ten times. This chain joins TRBV20-1 and TRBJ2-3; 9 bases fit TRBD1. V was pared by 6 bases and J by 2 bases, with 12 bases of the junction left unmatched. This CDR3 region has 16 residues. Germline V gene data show CDR1 as DFQATT and CDR2 as SNEGSKA (reference sequence). In DNA, the CDR3 is TGCAGTGCCGCAAGTACCGGGACAGGGACCACAGATACGCAGTATTTT. This codes for CSAASTGTGTTDTQYF.

This clonotype was counted a few times. This chain joins TRBV7-2 and TRBJ1-2, with D tentatively TRBD1 (5 bases). CDR3 length: 14 residues. Trimming removed 2 bases from V and 2 bases from J, with 9 bases in between. The V gene's germline CDR1 is SGHTA and CDR2 FQGNSA. The CDR3 loop is CASSLFKGNYGYTF. The CDR3 DNA reads as TGTGCCAGCAGCTTATTTAAGGGGAACTATGGCTACACCTTC.

This chain links TRBV12-3 or TRBV12-4 with TRBJ1-5, with a tentative D call TRBD1 (6 bases). This CDR3 contains 13 residues. The V end was cut by 2 bases, the J end by 7 bases, with 9 bases between. CDR3 protein: CASSLRQAQPQHF. The CDR3 DNA sequence: TGTGCCAGCAGTTTAAGACAGGCGCAGCCCCAGCATTTT.

CDR3 DNA: TGCGCCAGCAGCTTGGTTCAGACTCCCTACGAGCAGTACTTC. Its protein product is CASSLVQTPYEQYF. The chain carries TRBV5-1 and TRBJ2-7; unclear D gene. CDR1 is SGHRS, CDR2 YFSETQ, per germline. The length of the CDR3 is 14 residues. Trimming took 0 bases from V and 2 from J, leaving 9 bases between them. The full variable domain, rest sourced from reference TRBV5-1 and TRBJ2-7, is KAGVTQTPRYLIKTRGQQVTLSCSPISGHRSVSWYQQTPGQGLQFLFEYFSETQRNKGNFPGRFSGRQFSNSRSEMNVSTLELGDSALYLCASSLVQTPYEQYFGPGTRLTVT.

CDR3 in DNA: TGCAGTGCTATCGGCACCACGAACACCGGGGAGCTGTTTTTT. Protein sequence: CSAIGTTNTGELFF. The rearrangement uses TRBV20-1 and TRBJ2-2, with D uncertain. Per the germline V gene, CDR1 is DFQATT and CDR2 is SNEGSKA (reference sequence). The CDR3 totals 14 residues. V was shortened by 4 bases and J by 0 bases, with 9 bases between the two germline ends.

This chain uses TRBV3-1 with TRBJ2-3, with D maybe TRBD2 (6 bases). Germline CDR1 and CDR2: LGHDT and YNNKEL (reference sequence). This CDR3 is built from 16 residues. Deletions cut 1 base from V and 3 bases from J, with 14 bases between. CDR3 sequence reads: CASSQVSVGRTDTQYF. CDR3 nucleotide sequence: TGTGCCAGCAGCCAAGTGTCCGTCGGGAGAACAGATACGCAGTATTTT.

The chain combines TRBV5-4 with TRBJ2-5, with unresolved D. V was cut by 3 bases and J by 6 bases, with 6 bases left in between. The germline gives CDR1 SGHNT, CDR2 YYREEE (reference sequence). The CDR3 spans 11 residues. In nucleotides, the CDR3 is TGTGCCAGCAGCTCAGCTAAGACCCAGTACTTC. Translated, it gives CASSSAKTQYF.

The J gene is TRBJ2-4, the V gene TRBV3-1; unclear D gene. The V gene lost 1 base and the J gene lost 4 bases, with 11 bases spanning the gap. Germline values: CDR1 LGHDT, CDR2 YNNKEL (reference sequence). The CDR3 is 15 residues long. The CDR3 spells CASSQGGAGKNIQYF. The DNA for the CDR3 is TGTGCCAGCAGCCAAGGCGGAGCAGGAAAAAACATTCAGTACTTC. Looking up the rest from reference TRBV3-1 and TRBJ2-4 gives the full variable domain: DTAVSQTPKYLVTQMGNDKSIKCEQNLGHDTMYWYKQDSKKFLKIMFSYNNKELIINETVPNRFSPKSPDKAHLNLHINSLELGDSAVYFCASSQGGAGKNIQYFGAGTRLSVL.

The CDR3 bases are TGTGCCAGCAGCTCTACAGAATTATTGAACACCGGGGAGCTGTTTTTT. It specifies CASSSTELLNTGELFF. The J gene is TRBJ2-2, the V gene TRBV28; unclear D gene. From germline, CDR1 is MDHEN and CDR2 SYDVKM. The CDR3 covers 16 residues. V gave up 6 bases and J gave up 1 base, with 15 bases separating them.

The V gene is TRBV25-1, the J gene TRBJ2-7, with D tentatively TRBD1 (5 bases). Trimming stripped 8 bases from V and 3 bases from J, with 11 bases between. Germline V gene data show CDR1 as MGHDK and CDR2 as SYGVNS. This CDR3 spans 12 amino acids. The DNA of the CDR3 is TGTGCCAGCGACGGACACGTCTACGAGCAGTACTTC. Its protein is CASDGHVYEQYF.

This clonotype was observed a handful of times. The chain links TRBV9 to TRBJ2-1; 11 bases match TRBD2. Germline CDR1 is SGDLS and CDR2 is YYNGEE. With V trimmed by 0 bases and J by 4 bases, 9 bases remained unmatched. The CDR3 extends over 18 amino acids. As DNA, the CDR3 is TGTGCCAGCAGCGTAGGACTAGCGGGGCGTCGAAGATACAATGAGCAGTTCTTC. This gives the protein CASSVGLAGRRRYNEQFF.

The rearrangement links TRBV20-1 to TRBJ2-3; perhaps TRBD2 as D (6 bases). CDR3 size: 17 residues. Trimming shortened V by 5 bases and J by 6 bases, and 27 bases separated the two germline ends. The germline CDR1 and CDR2 sequences are DFQATT and SNEGSKA (reference sequence). CDR3: CSARPMGLTGVRDTQYF. CDR3 nucleotides: TGCAGTGCTCGGCCCATGGGGTTAACGGGGGTACGCGATACGCAGTATTTT.

The chain is built from TRBV20-1 and TRBJ2-7, with 7 bases identical to TRBD2. The CDR3 has 13 residues. V shed 4 bases, J shed 4 bases, and the junction held 7 bases outside the gene matches. The germline V gene has CDR1 DFQATT and CDR2 SNEGSKA (reference sequence). DNA of the CDR3: TGCAGTGCTACCCTGGGAGGGCGATACGAGCAGTACTTC. As protein: CSATLGGRYEQYF.

The rearrangement joins TRBV12-3 or TRBV12-4 to TRBJ2-3, with 7 bases matching TRBD1. CDR3 length: 14 residues. Trimming took 6 bases from V and 2 from J; bases not matched to a gene: 5. The CDR3 DNA is TGTGCCAGCAGAGGAGGACAGGTCACAGATACGCAGTATTTT. Protein: CASRGGQVTDTQYF.